This T cell receptor beta chain was obtained from a study of identical twins. Study results and limitations: Conclusions leaned on cross-sectional statistical analysis and did not track the same donors over time. One should note that invariant MAIT and iNKT cells could partly confound zero-insertion analyses.

Unique molecular identifiers were in the cDNA, with template-switch universal primer binding. A single record per CDR3 protein comes from TCRdb applying MiXCR to the 5' RACE reads. The sample consists of around 230,000 distinct CDR3 sequences, roughly 10% of them appearing once. Concerning this clonotype: Its matching antigen is unknown.

This receptor was identified in a woman under 30 in good health. The source material was memory (CD45RO+) T cells sorted from blood.

The CDR3 here is CASSPEGGEQFF. The CDR3 DNA reads as TGTGCCAGCAGTCCCGAGGGAGGTGAGCAGTTCTTC. The chain employs TRBV5-6 and TRBJ2-1; weak D call: TRBD2 (6 bases). The CDR3 contains 12 residues. Germline-derived CDR1 and CDR2 are SGHDT and YYEEEE. Deletions cut 5 bases from V and 9 bases from J, with 12 bases between.